The 20 T cell receptor beta chains in this list originate from one sample, sequenced in a study of shared clonotypes between healthy human individuals. Sequenced by immunoSEQ multiplex PCR; TCRdb stores in-frame clones only, minus some. In the table there are 1.5 million to 2.5 million clones, just under 95% of which are singletons. Positively selected for CCR7, the CD45RO-negative cells used as naive CD8 cells excluded terminally differentiated effector memory CD45RA+ cells. The sequenced sample was naive CD8+ T cells sorted from blood. These receptors all come from a young man in good health.

V and J are TRBV10-2 and TRBJ2-1; 11 bases match TRBD2. V dropped 10 bases and J dropped 4; count of bases not matched to a gene: 6. Germline CDR1 and CDR2: WSHSY and SAAADI. This CDR3 has 14 residues. In DNA, the CDR3 is TGCGCCAACCTGACTAGCGGGGCTTACAATGAGCAGTTCTTC. This encodes CANLTSGAYNEQFF.

Comment on this clone: Different DNA sequences within this sample yield the same CDR3. The V and J genes are TRBV27 and TRBJ2-7, with 9 bases that match TRBD1. The CDR3 spans 13 residues. The trim removed 4 bases at V and 4 bases at J, leaving 2 bases unmatched. Per the germline V gene, CDR1 is MNHEY and CDR2 is SMNVEV (reference sequence). Here the CDR3 DNA reads TGTGCCAGCAGTTCGACAGGGGGATACGAGCAGTACTTC. It specifies CASSSTGGYEQYF.

The V call is TRBV5-6, the J call TRBJ2-3; D might be TRBD2 (6 bases). Germline loops: CDR1 SGHDT, CDR2 YYEEEE. The CDR3 spans 15 residues. Trimming removed 0 bases at V and 1 base at J, with 9 bases between. The CDR3 DNA reads as TGTGCCAGCAGCTTGGGACTAGAGGGCACAGATACGCAGTATTTT. This encodes CASSLGLEGTDTQYF. The variable domain in full, with the rest retrieved from reference TRBV5-6 and TRBJ2-3, is DAGVTQSPTHLIKTRGQQVTLRCSPKSGHDTVSWYQQALGQGPQFIFQYYEEEERQRGNFPDRFSGHQFPNYSSELNVNALLLGDSALYLCASSLGLEGTDTQYFGPGTRLTVL.

The CDR3 DNA reads as TGTGCCTGGAGTGTTCCCTGGGGTACTGAAGCTTTCTTT. Its translation is CAWSVPWGTEAFF. The rearrangement links TRBV30 to TRBJ1-1; unclear D gene. Trimming pared 0 bases from V and 5 bases from J, leaving 10 bases between. Germline lookup yields CDR1 GTSNPN and CDR2 SVGIG (reference sequence). This CDR3 spans 13 amino acids.

V is TRBV28 and J is TRBJ1-1; TRBD1 is a possible D gene (5 bases). This CDR3 spans 15 amino acids. Per germline, CDR1 MDHEN and CDR2 SYDVKM. The V end was cut by 2 bases, the J end by 2 bases, with 12 bases between. In nucleotides, the CDR3 is TGTGCCAGCAGTTTAGGGGGGGACGGTAACACTGAAGCTTTCTTT. The encoded protein is CASSLGGDGNTEAFF.

The count of this clone is one. This same CDR3 is encoded by further DNA sequences in the sample. V usage is TRBV27 and J usage is TRBJ2-1; 8 positions match TRBD2. Trimming removed 4 bases from V and 4 bases from J; junction bases left unmatched: 3. Germline-derived CDR1 and CDR2 are MNHEY and SMNVEV (reference sequence). The CDR3 consists of 14 residues. This CDR3 reads CASSSAGGYNEQFF. In DNA, the CDR3 is TGTGCCAGCAGTTCGGCGGGGGGTTACAATGAGCAGTTCTTC.

This chain joins TRBV5-4 and TRBJ2-5; TRBD1 matches 9 bases. J gave up 2 bases and V 3 bases, and 5 bases lay outside the gene matches. The germline gives CDR1 SGHNT, CDR2 YYREEE (reference sequence). The CDR3 is 15 residues long. CDR3 protein: CASSSGQGTQETQYF. In DNA, the CDR3 is TGTGCCAGCAGCTCAGGACAGGGGACGCAAGAGACCCAGTACTTC.

This chain connects TRBV2 to TRBJ2-3; 8 bases map to TRBD2. CDR3 length: 14 amino acids. Losses at the gene ends were 8 bases for V and 3 bases for J; bases not matched to a gene: 7. Germline V gene lookup returns CDR1 SNHLY and CDR2 FYNNEI. The CDR3 here is CASGTREGTDTQYF. The CDR3 DNA reads TGTGCCAGCGGAACCCGGGAGGGGACAGATACGCAGTATTTT.

This clone was recorded once. The chain employs TRBV19 and TRBJ1-2, with a weak D call TRBD1 (5 bases). Germline V gives CDR1 LNHDA, CDR2 SQIVND (reference sequence). V was trimmed by 4 bases and J by 8 bases, leaving 17 bases between them. The CDR3 contains 14 residues. The CDR3 loop reads CASSSWDGPVGYTF. The CDR3 DNA reads TGTGCCAGTAGTAGCTGGGACGGACCGGTCGGCTACACCTTC.

This chain uses TRBV6-1 with TRBJ1-2; 10 bases are shared with TRBD1. CDR1 is MNHNS, CDR2 SASEGT, per germline. The CDR3 runs to 16 residues. V trimming: 3 bases; J trimming: 4 bases; junction bases outside the gene matches: 8. In DNA, the CDR3 is TGTGCCAGCAGTGACGGGACAGGGGAATCGGGCTATGGCTACACCTTC. This translates into CASSDGTGESGYGYTF.

The chain carries TRBV10-3 and TRBJ1-1, with D possibly being TRBD1 (6 bases). The CDR3 has 15 residues. The V gene lost 5 bases and the J gene lost 3 bases, with 16 bases spanning the gap. The V gene's germline CDR1 is ENHRY and CDR2 SYGVKD. CDR3: CAISPERTDYTEAFF. The CDR3 region has the DNA TGTGCCATCAGTCCAGAAAGGACAGACTACACTGAAGCTTTCTTT.

The chain employs TRBV7-9 and TRBJ2-7; D gene unclear. The CDR3 contains 12 residues. The germline CDR1 and CDR2 sequences are SEHNR and FQNEAQ (reference sequence). The V end lost 5 bases, the J end lost 6 bases, and 11 bases lay between the germline ends. The CDR3 protein is CASSQTPPEQYF. The CDR3 DNA sequence: TGTGCCAGCAGCCAGACCCCGCCCGAGCAGTACTTC.

The chain recombines TRBV11-2 with TRBJ2-1; 11 nucleotides line up with TRBD1. Germline lookup yields CDR1 SGHAT and CDR2 FQNNGV. Trimming cost V 1 base and J 6 bases; bases outside gene matches: 5. This CDR3 has 16 residues. The CDR3 spells CASSLVGTGGSNEQFF. DNA for the CDR3: TGTGCCAGCAGCTTAGTTGGGACAGGGGGTAGCAATGAGCAGTTCTTC.

The chain joins TRBV4-1 to TRBJ1-2; tentative D call: TRBD1 (6 bases). Germline V gene data show CDR1 as MGHRA and CDR2 as YSYEKL. Between the trimmed V and J ends, which lost 6 bases and 0 bases, there was a span of 14 bases. The CDR3 runs 15 residues. CDR3 DNA sequence: TGCGCCAGCAGTCCCGGACAGCAGACTAACTATGGCTACACCTTC. Translation: CASSPGQQTNYGYTF.

A note on this clone: This same CDR3 is encoded by further DNA sequences in the sample. V and J are TRBV19 and TRBJ1-5, with D unresolved. Germline V gene lookup returns CDR1 LNHDA and CDR2 SQIVND (reference sequence). Trimming took off 1 base at V and 0 bases at J, with 7 bases between the two ends. CDR3 length: 15 amino acids. The CDR3 loop reads CASSIAGYSNQPQHF. The CDR3 nucleotides read TGTGCCAGTAGTATAGCGGGTTATAGCAATCAGCCCCAGCATTTT. The full variable domain, with the rest looked up from reference TRBV19 and TRBJ1-5, is DGGITQSPKYLFRKEGQNVTLSCEQNLNHDAMYWYRQDPGQGLRLIYYSQIVNDFQKGDIAEGYSVSREKKESFPLTVTSAQKNPTAFYLCASSIAGYSNQPQHFGDGTRLSIL.

The CDR3 loop is CASSLQNGDGELFF. As DNA, the CDR3 is TGTGCCAGCAGCTTGCAGAATGGCGACGGGGAGCTGTTTTTT. The J gene is TRBJ2-2, the V gene TRBV7-9; D gene unclear. V was cut by 3 bases and J by 7 bases, with 12 bases left in between. Germline V gene lookup returns CDR1 SEHNR and CDR2 FQNEAQ (reference sequence). The CDR3 length is 14 residues.

This chain connects TRBV10-3 to TRBJ1-1; 7 nucleotides agree with TRBD1. Losses at the gene ends were 8 bases for V and 1 base for J; bases not matched to a gene: 4. CDR3 length equals 13 residues. The V gene's germline CDR1 is ENHRY and CDR2 SYGVKD. The CDR3 bases are TGTGCCATCCGGACAGGAGGGAACACTGAAGCTTTCTTT. Its translation is CAIRTGGNTEAFF.

A single count supports this clone. The chain joins TRBV4-1 to TRBJ2-7; D not certain. Germline values: CDR1 MGHRA, CDR2 YSYEKL. Trimming removed 0 bases from V and 3 bases from J, with 6 bases in between. The CDR3 loop spans 13 amino acids. CDR3 coding DNA: TGCGCCAGCAGCCAAGATATGGTCTACGAGCAGTACTTC. This encodes CASSQDMVYEQYF.

This clone is a singleton in its sample. This chain joins TRBV5-1 and TRBJ2-1; D may be TRBD2 (5 bases). The germline V gene has CDR1 SGHRS and CDR2 YFSETQ. The CDR3 extends over 13 amino acids. V lost 1 base, J lost 9 bases, and 11 bases lay in between. The CDR3 bases are TGCGCCAGCAGCTTGTTTGTAGGGAGTGAGCAGTTCTTC. Translation gives CASSLFVGSEQFF.

The V gene is TRBV9, the J gene TRBJ2-7; D possibly corresponds to TRBD1 (6 bases). The germline gives CDR1 SGDLS, CDR2 YYNGEE. The CDR3 runs to 13 residues. V dropped 4 bases and J dropped 5 bases, with 13 bases sitting between them. CDR3 sequence: CASSLYQGNEQYF. The CDR3 DNA reads as TGTGCCAGCAGCCTATACCAGGGGAACGAGCAGTACTTC. The variable domain in full, completed from reference TRBV9 and TRBJ2-7, reads DSGVTQTPKHLITATGQRVTLRCSPRSGDLSVYWYQQSLDQGLQFLIQYYNGEERAKGNILERFSAQQFPDLHSELNLSSLELGDSALYFCASSLYQGNEQYFGPGTRLTVT.